This T cell receptor beta chain was recorded in a study of blood T cell repertoires in COVID-19. Study background: Samples representing acute and convalescent COVID-19 were sourced from the United States, Italy and Spain.

Trimming left V 3 bases short and J 0 bases short, with 6 bases between. This CDR3 region has 14 residues. The germline CDR1 and CDR2 sequences are MNHEY and SMNVEV (reference sequence). The table lists this clone with a count of one. The Seattle patients joined while their infection was active and were tracked longitudinally afterward. In the source study's methods: Amplifying reference gene primers gave estimates of nucleated cell counts. Repertoires were generated with immunoSEQ multiplex PCR, while TCRdb's copy carries only in-frame clones and drops some. V, J and clone size reflect that table, while D and trimming were determined from the DNA. The sample gives tens of thousands of clones, about 91% of which show up once; 3% to 4.5% is in the top ten.

The rearrangement links TRBV27 to TRBJ1-5, with D unresolved. The sequencing sample was made of peripheral blood. The sequence was collected from a man aged 35-49 years with COVID-19, enrolled during active disease. Here the CDR3 DNA reads TGTGCCAGCAGTTTCGGGTATAGCAATCAGCCCCAGCATTTT. Translating it yields CASSFGYSNQPQHF.